The clone carrying this T cell receptor beta chain was found many times. What it binds is unknown. In making diagnoses, clinical symptoms, serum thyroxine and TRAb, thyroid ultrasound and orbital computed tomography were all used. This sample was included in a study of T cells in Graves' hyperthyroidism and ophthalmopathy. Study at large: Peripheral blood was obtained at initial diagnosis, preceding any treatment.

V was clipped by 5 bases and J by 4 bases, with 20 bases between them. This CDR3 is 16 amino acids long. Germline V gives CDR1 SGHVS, CDR2 FQNEAQ. TCR beta CDR3 regions were amplified from RNA transcripts. RT-PCR in the first round (using the HTBI primer set) targeted the TCR CDR3. TCRdb re-called the multiplex PCR reads through MiXCR, storing one row per CDR3 protein. The sample yields over 150,000 distinct CDR3 sequences, 17% seen once. Study-wide points: Blood also showed most of the thyroid clonotypes that were expanded above 0.001. Ophthalmopathy onset followed model prediction by a median approximately 5.9 months.

V gene TRBV7-8 combines with J gene TRBJ1-2; the D gene is possibly TRBD1 (6 bases). The sequence derives from a woman in her forties or fifties with Graves' hyperthyroidism. Input material: blood. CDR3 protein: CASSPTRVDSLYGYTF. As DNA, the CDR3 is TGTGCCAGCAGCCCTACAAGGGTGGACAGTCTCTATGGCTACACCTTC.